This T cell receptor (beta chain) was identified in a study of T cells in Graves' hyperthyroidism and ophthalmopathy. Not enrolled were patients with uncontrolled infection, other autoimmune disease, pregnancy or lactation. Thyroid ultrasound, orbital computed tomography, clinical symptoms, and serum thyroxine and TRAb underpinned diagnoses. Roughly 10 ml of fresh peripheral blood supplied the PBMCs. This clonotype occurred once. The antigen remains unidentified. Whole-study findings and limits: Onset of ophthalmopathy came a median 6.5 months after the model predicted it.

What was amplified from RNA transcripts were TCR beta CDR3 regions. The HTBI set primed first-round TCR CDR3 RT-PCR. TCRdb ran MiXCR on the multiplex PCR reads and lists one entry per CDR3 protein. The table has 560,000 or so distinct CDR3 sequences, approximately 20% seen once. The TCR comes from a man aged 40-55 years with Graves' ophthalmopathy. The sample consisted of blood.

CDR3 amino acids: CASSQASDSETQYF. The DNA for the CDR3 is TGCGCCAGCAGCCAAGCTAGCGATTCAGAGACCCAGTACTTC. The V call is TRBV5-1, the J call TRBJ2-5; D perhaps matches TRBD2 (6 bases). The CDR3 length is 14 residues. V lost 4 bases and J lost 4, with 14 bases in between. CDR1 and CDR2 from the germline V gene are SGHRS and YFSETQ.